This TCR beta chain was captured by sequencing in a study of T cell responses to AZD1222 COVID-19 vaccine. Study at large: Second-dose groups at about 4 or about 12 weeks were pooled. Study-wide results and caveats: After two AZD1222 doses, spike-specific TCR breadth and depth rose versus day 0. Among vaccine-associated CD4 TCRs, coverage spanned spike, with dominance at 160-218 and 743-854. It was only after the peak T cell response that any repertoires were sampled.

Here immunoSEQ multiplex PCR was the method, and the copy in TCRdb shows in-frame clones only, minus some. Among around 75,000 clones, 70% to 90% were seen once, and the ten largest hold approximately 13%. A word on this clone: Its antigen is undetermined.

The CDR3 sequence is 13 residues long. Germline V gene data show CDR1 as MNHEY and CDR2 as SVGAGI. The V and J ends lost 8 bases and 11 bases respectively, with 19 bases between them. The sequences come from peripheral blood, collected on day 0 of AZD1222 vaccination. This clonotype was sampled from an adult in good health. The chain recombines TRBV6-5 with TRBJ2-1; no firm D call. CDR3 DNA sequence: TGTGCCAGCCAAGAGACACTACAATGGAAGCAGTTCTTC. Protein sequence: CASQETLQWKQFF.